This is a list of T cell receptor beta chains from one sample in a study of cytomegalovirus exposure and HLA in healthy donors. TCRdb's copy holds only in-frame clones and misses some; the assay was immunoSEQ multiplex PCR. The sample has 150,000 to 200,000 clones, about 81% seen once. The source material was PBMCs. The receptors shown here come from a woman in her 30s in good health and CMV-seronegative. CDR3s include the opening cysteine and the closing phenylalanine or tryptophan. D genes are given only for firm matches. Some rows mark clone size as missing; the rest say once, few, many or name a class of expanded clone.

V	J	D	size	DNA	CDR3
TRBV5-6	TRBJ2-2	TRBD1	once	TGTGCCAGCAGCTTAGCCGGGACAGTGAACACCGGGGAGCTGTTTTTT	CASSLAGTVNTGELFF
TRBV10-3	TRBJ2-1	NA	NA	TGTGCCGGGGGGAAAGGGGGCTATGAGCAGTTCTTC	CAGGKGGYEQFF
TRBV28	TRBJ2-1	NA	NA	TGTGCCAGCAGTTTCCTCTCCCACAATGAGCAGTTCTTC	CASSFLSHNEQFF
TRBV5-4	TRBJ2-7	TRBD1	NA	TGTGCCAGCAGCTTAGGCCAGGGGGCGGACTACGAGCAGTACTTC	CASSLGQGADYEQYF
TRBV29-1	TRBJ2-1	TRBD1	few	TGCAGCGTGAACAGGGGGCGAGGGAATGAGCAGTTCTTC	CSVNRGRGNEQFF
TRBV2	TRBJ1-4	NA	NA	TGTGCCAGCAGTGAAATAGGGGGAAGGGAAAAACTGTTTTTT	CASSEIGGREKLFF
TRBV6-1	TRBJ1-6	NA	once	TGTGCCAGCAGGACGGTGGGGGGTACTTCACCCCTCCACTTT	CASRTVGGTSPLHF
TRBV5-1	TRBJ2-3	TRBD1	NA	TGCGCCAGCAGCTTGTTGCCAGAGGGGGCGCGGAGAGATACGCAGTATTTT	CASSLLPEGARRDTQYF
TRBV7-7	TRBJ1-4	NA	once	TGTGCCAGCAGCTTTAGTCAGGGCGAGAAACTGTTTTTT	CASSFSQGEKLFF
TRBV4-1	TRBJ2-4	TRBD2	NA	TGCGCCAGCAGACCTGGACTAGCGGAAAACATTCAGTACTTC	CASRPGLAENIQYF
TRBV5-1	TRBJ2-1	TRBD2	NA	TGCGCCAGCAGCAGACTAGCGGGGTCCCATGAGCAGTTCTTC	CASSRLAGSHEQFF
TRBV6-5	TRBJ2-2	NA	once	TGTGCCAGCAGTTACCGAGGTGGGACCGGGGAGCTGTTTTTT	CASSYRGGTGELFF
TRBV30	TRBJ1-2	TRBD1	NA	TGTGCCTGGAGTGCCCTCAGGACAGGGAGGTATGGCTACACCTTC	CAWSALRTGRYGYTF
TRBV10-2	TRBJ2-7	NA	NA	TGCGCCAGCAGCGTGACAAAATACGAGCAGTACTTC	CASSVTKYEQYF
TRBV6-1	TRBJ1-1	NA	NA	TGTGCCAGCAGTGAAGAATTCACGGGGTACACTGAAGCTTTCTTT	CASSEEFTGYTEAFF
TRBV7-9	TRBJ2-3	TRBD2	NA	TGTGCCAGCAGCTTAACGGGAGGCGGCGATACGCAGTATTTT	CASSLTGGGDTQYF
TRBV18	TRBJ2-1	TRBD2	NA	TGTGCCAGCTCGCCGACTAGCGGGGGGTCCAGCTCCTACAATGAGCAGTTCTTC	CASSPTSGGSSSYNEQFF